Presented here are 13 T cell receptor beta chains from one specimen sequenced in a study of T cell repertoires in cytomegalovirus infection (dated by TCRdb to about 2019). For these TCRs, the target antigens are not known. The label giving this sample's treatment or condition can be read as: in vitro stimulation with specific CMV peptide epitopes to enrich CMV-specific T cells. Sequencing relied on an Illumina HiSeq 1500. TCRdb reprocessing: public reads trimmed at Q25 with fastp, clones called with MiXCR, in-frame beta chains kept. Rows with one shared CDR3 protein collapse into an entry with the most common genes and DNA. A total of 750,000 to 950,000 distinct CDR3 sequences appear in this sample, roughly 28% of them only once. Less than 15% of the sample goes to the ten largest clones. Sequences were derived from cultured CD8+ T cells from PBMCs, sampled from culture after CMV antigen stimulation. The source is a human donor in good health (CMV status not recorded). Some clones in this sample may be carry-over from other donors' samples.

This chain uses TRBV27 with TRBJ1-5, with 7 bases matching TRBD1. This CDR3 is 16 amino acids long. The V and J ends lost 5 bases and 4 bases, in that order; junction bases with no gene match: 11. CDR1 is MNHEY and CDR2 is SMNVEV in the germline V gene (reference sequence). The DNA for the CDR3 is TGTGCCAGCAGTATACTAGGACAGGATATTAATCAGCCCCAGCATTTT. It codes for CASSILGQDINQPQHF.

V is TRBV20-1 and J is TRBJ2-7; D is undetermined. Trimming stripped 3 bases from V and 0 bases from J, with 15 bases between. This CDR3 contains 15 residues. Germline-derived CDR1 and CDR2 are DFQATT and SNEGSKA (reference sequence). CDR3 nucleotide sequence: TGCAGTGCTAGCTTGCCCACTGAGAGCTCCTACGAGCAGTACGTC. Protein: CSASLPTESSYEQYV.

CDR3 in amino acids: CASSGSGGALETQYF. CDR3 sequence (DNA): TGTGCCAGCAGTGGGAGCGGGGGGGCCCTGGAGACCCAGTACTTC. This chain connects TRBV6-6 to TRBJ2-5; 10 positions match TRBD2. This CDR3 comprises 15 residues. J lost 5 bases, V lost 5 bases, and 8 bases had no gene match. Germline V gives CDR1 MNHNY, CDR2 SVGAGI (reference sequence).

This clonotype was observed a handful of times. J is TRBJ1-2 and V is TRBV9, with unresolved D. CDR1 and CDR2 from the germline V gene are SGDLS and YYNGEE. V was clipped by 3 bases and J by 8 bases, with 11 bases between them. There are 12 residues in the CDR3. CDR3 loop: CASSASRDGYTF. In DNA, the CDR3 is TGTGCCAGCAGCGCGTCCAGAGACGGCTACACCTTC. Together with reference TRBV9 and TRBJ1-2, the CDR3 gives the full variable domain: DSGVTQTPKHLITATGQRVTLRCSPRSGDLSVYWYQQSLDQGLQFLIQYYNGEERAKGNILERFSAQQFPDLHSELNLSSLELGDSALYFCASSASRDGYTFGSGTRLTVV.

A word on this clonotype: The junction differs from germline at one of its ends, possibly a read error. The V gene is TRBV27, the J gene TRBJ2-3, with 10 bases fitting TRBD2. CDR3 size: 16 residues. Looked up from germline, CDR1 is MNHEY and CDR2 is SMNVEV (reference sequence). CDR3 sequence: CANSRPHSGGADTQYF. CDR3 nucleotides: TGTGCCAACAGTCGCCCGCACAGCGGGGGGGCCGATACGCAGTATTTT.

This clonotype was recorded a few times. This chain joins TRBV24-1 and TRBJ2-1, with a weak D call TRBD2 (5 bases). Germline V gene sequence: CDR1 KGHDR, CDR2 SFDVKD. CDR3 size: 14 residues. Trimming took off 4 bases at V and 2 bases at J, with 8 bases between the two ends. The CDR3: CATSDSGAYNEQFF. The CDR3 region has the DNA TGTGCCACCAGTGACTCCGGGGCCTACAATGAGCAGTTCTTC.

The chain uses TRBV11-2 and TRBJ2-1; weak D call: TRBD1 (5 bases). V was clipped by 5 bases and J by 5 bases, with 10 bases between them. Germline loops: CDR1 SGHAT, CDR2 FQNNGV. The CDR3 is 13 residues long. The CDR3 coding sequence is TGTGCCAGCAGCGCCCGACAGCACAATGAGCAGTTCTTC. Protein product: CASSARQHNEQFF.

This clonotype was observed a few times. This rearrangement joins TRBV7-9 to TRBJ1-2; TRBD1 aligns across 8 bases. Germline V gene data show CDR1 as SEHNR and CDR2 as FQNEAQ (reference sequence). The CDR3 sequence is 15 residues long. J lost 3 bases, V lost 1 base, and 4 bases had no gene match. The CDR3 coding sequence is TGTGCCAGCAGCTTAGGAGCAGGGGGCGACTATGGCTACACCTTC. Encoded protein: CASSLGAGGDYGYTF.

The V call is TRBV6-1, the J call TRBJ2-1; 7 bases are a match to TRBD1. Germline V gene data show CDR1 as MNHNS and CDR2 as SASEGT. V shed 7 bases, J shed 3 bases, and the junction held 9 bases outside the gene matches. The CDR3 is made up of 15 amino acids. The CDR3 coding sequence is TGTGCCAGCAAAGGGGGCAGCAGGGTCTACAATGAGCAGTTCTTC. This codes for CASKGGSRVYNEQFF.

This clonotype came up a few times. The V gene is TRBV5-5, the J gene TRBJ2-1; no clear D. Trimming cost V 0 bases and J 7 bases, with 8 bases left between them. The germline V gene encodes CDR1 SGHKS and CDR2 YYEKEE (reference sequence). This CDR3 is 13 amino acids long. CDR3 nucleotides: TGTGCCAGCAGCTTGGCCAAGAGGAATGAGCAGTTCTTC. Its protein is CASSLAKRNEQFF.

This clonotype was detected a few times. This sequence joins TRBV7-9 and TRBJ1-3, with 8 bases that match TRBD1. The V and J ends lost 1 base and 0 bases, in that order; junction bases with no gene match: 14. The CDR3 length is 20 residues. Germline assignment: CDR1 SEHNR and CDR2 FQNEAQ (reference sequence). The CDR3 protein is CASSLETGAGSLYSGNTIYF. CDR3 bases: TGTGCCAGCAGCTTAGAGACAGGGGCCGGCTCCTTGTACTCTGGAAACACCATATATTTT.

This clonotype was seen only a few times. This chain connects TRBV7-9 to TRBJ1-1; the D is unclear. The germline gives CDR1 SEHNR, CDR2 FQNEAQ (reference sequence). V dropped 4 bases and J dropped 2 bases, with 11 bases sitting between them. This CDR3 is built from 14 residues. Here the CDR3 reads CASSWVSENTEAFF. In DNA form, the CDR3 reads TGTGCCAGCAGCTGGGTCAGCGAAAACACTGAAGCTTTCTTT.

This clonotype was seen ten or more times. The chain couples TRBV7-6 to TRBJ2-7; the D call may be TRBD1 or TRBD2 (5 bases each). This CDR3 is built from 13 residues. Trimming pared 5 bases from V and 5 bases from J, leaving 13 bases between. The germline CDR1 and CDR2 sequences are SGHVS and FNYEAQ. CDR3 bases: TGTGCCAGCAGCCCGGGACCAACTCACGAGCAGTACTTC. Protein product: CASSPGPTHEQYF.